This TCR beta chain was identified during a study of blood T cell repertoires in COVID-19. In the study overall: Donors in the United States, Italy and Spain gave samples during acute or convalescent COVID-19. PBMCs, B-cell-depleted T cells, or T cells provided the cDNA or gDNA that made up the material.

Per the original data handling: Nucleated cell counts were estimated from reference gene primer amplification. Using immunoSEQ multiplex PCR, the repertoire was profiled, and TCRdb retains in-frame clones only, with some absent. The DNA was the basis for D and trimming; V, J and clone size are from that table. Of more than 200,000 clones listed, more than 75% are singletons. Germline V lookup: CDR1 LNHDA, CDR2 SQIVND (reference sequence). The CDR3 length is 13 residues. Trimming removed 4 bases from V and 5 bases from J, with 9 bases in between. One Seattle source followed patients from active infection through their disease course.

The TCR sequence derives from a middle-aged man with COVID-19, enrolled during active disease. The V call is TRBV19, the J call TRBJ1-5; D is unclear. The source material was peripheral blood. In DNA, the CDR3 is TGTGCCAGTAGTAGCCAGCGGGATCAGCCCCAGCATTTT. This encodes CASSSQRDQPQHF.